A single sample is the source of the 13 T cell receptor beta chains below, sequenced in a study of radiation and T cells in renal cell carcinoma. Profiling relied on immunoSEQ multiplex PCR, and the TCRdb table lists in-frame clones only, not all of them. The sample records 75,000 to 95,000 clones, just under 85% being singletons. Time point described: blood 4 weeks post-SBRT, at nephrectomy. The sample's treatment: 15 Gy SBRT to primary tumor, nephrectomy 4 weeks later. Sample: blood, taken from a patient whose treatment included radiotherapy and nephrectomy. These receptors were obtained from a man over 45 with renal cell carcinoma.

The chain is built from TRBV6-1 and TRBJ2-3; D not certain. V lost 1 base, J lost 2 bases, and 10 bases lay in between. Germline values: CDR1 MNHNS, CDR2 SASEGT. This CDR3 is built from 15 residues. The CDR3 protein is CASSEGRGDTDTQYF. The CDR3 coding sequence is TGTGCCAGCAGTGAAGGGCGTGGGGACACAGATACGCAGTATTTT.

In this sample, this clone turned up once. This chain connects TRBV5-1 to TRBJ1-1; 7 bases match TRBD1. The CDR3 consists of 15 residues. CDR1 is SGHRS, CDR2 YFSETQ, per germline. V trimming: 4 bases; J trimming: 1 base; junction bases outside the gene matches: 7. CDR3 nucleotides: TGCGCCAGCAGCCCGCAGGGACAGAAGAACACTGAAGCTTTCTTT. Amino acid sequence: CASSPQGQKNTEAFF.

The chain combines TRBV27 with TRBJ2-7, with TRBD1 identical over 8 bases. This CDR3 region has 14 residues. Germline V CDR1 and CDR2: MNHEY, SMNVEV (reference sequence). V lost 6 bases to trimming and J lost 2 bases; unmatched junction nucleotides: 6. Here the CDR3 DNA reads TGTGCCAGCAGGCCAGGGGGCCCACCCTACGAGCAGTACTTC. Its protein is CASRPGGPPYEQYF.

The V and J genes are TRBV30 and TRBJ2-3; 9 nucleotides agree with TRBD1. After removal of 4 bases from V and 8 bases from J, the junction contained 19 bases not matched to a gene. The CDR3 loop spans 17 amino acids. CDR1 GTSNPN and CDR2 SVGIG come from the germline V gene (reference sequence). The CDR3 DNA sequence: TGTGCCTGGACCGGACGGGGACAGGGCCGGATCCCTGGTACGCAGTATTTT. It translates to CAWTGRGQGRIPGTQYF.

The rearrangement uses TRBV5-1 and TRBJ2-3; 9 bases match TRBD2. Germline V gives CDR1 SGHRS, CDR2 YFSETQ. This CDR3 has 16 amino acids. V lost 0 bases and J lost 2; bases outside the gene matches: 4. The CDR3 region is CASSLAAGGFTDTQYF. DNA for the CDR3: TGCGCCAGCAGCTTGGCAGCGGGAGGTTTCACAGATACGCAGTATTTT.

This chain joins TRBV27 and TRBJ2-6, with D uncertain. The CDR3 loop spans 18 amino acids. Germline loops: CDR1 MNHEY, CDR2 SMNVEV (reference sequence). Trimming left V 0 bases short and J 5 bases short, with 17 bases between. In DNA, the CDR3 is TGTGCCAGCAGTTTATCGGCTCACCCGCTGAGACGGGCCAACGTCCTGACTTTC. Amino acids: CASSLSAHPLRRANVLTF.

This rearrangement joins TRBV12-5 to TRBJ1-1; D unclear. From germline, CDR1 is LGHNT and CDR2 FRNRAP. Trimming removed 8 bases from V and 3 bases from J, with 13 bases in between. The CDR3 covers 13 residues. CDR3: CASIKGRDTEAFF. CDR3 nucleotides: TGTGCTAGTATTAAAGGAAGGGACACTGAAGCTTTCTTT.

The chain combines TRBV19 with TRBJ2-2; D gene uncertain. The germline V and J ends were trimmed by 9 bases and 0 bases, with 14 bases remaining between them. This CDR3 has 15 amino acids. The germline V gene has CDR1 LNHDA and CDR2 SQIVND (reference sequence). The CDR3 loop reads CASHPLAANTGELFF. CDR3 nucleotides: TGTGCCAGCCACCCCTTGGCGGCGAACACCGGGGAGCTGTTTTTT.

The chain combines TRBV7-2 with TRBJ2-5; D unclear. V lost 4 bases and J 2 bases, leaving 8 bases between the germline ends. There are 13 residues in the CDR3. CDR1 is SGHTA, CDR2 FQGNSA, per germline. The CDR3 DNA sequence: TGTGCCAGCAGCTCACAGAATCAAGAGACCCAGTACTTC. Translating gives CASSSQNQETQYF.

V and J are TRBV4-3 and TRBJ1-1; possibly TRBD1 for D (5 bases). Germline V gives CDR1 LGHNA, CDR2 YSLEER. Trimming removed 0 bases at V and 1 base at J, with 12 bases between. There are 16 residues in the CDR3. The CDR3 loop reads CASSQDRASRNTEAFF. The CDR3 DNA reads as TGCGCCAGCAGCCAAGACAGGGCGAGTAGGAACACTGAAGCTTTCTTT.

In DNA form, the CDR3 reads TGTGCCAGCAGCTTAAATGTTGGACAGCCCGAGTGGCCCCAGCATTTT. The encoded protein is CASSLNVGQPEWPQHF. This chain uses TRBV7-8 with TRBJ1-5, with a possible D match to TRBD1 (6 bases). Germline CDR1 and CDR2: SGHVS and FQNEAQ. The CDR3 consists of 16 residues. Trimming stripped 2 bases from V and 9 bases from J, with 20 bases between.

This clone was recorded once. V gene TRBV28 combines with J gene TRBJ2-5; D is unclear. CDR3 size: 13 residues. Per the germline V gene, CDR1 is MDHEN and CDR2 is SYDVKM. The V gene lost 10 bases and the J gene lost 2 bases, with 14 bases spanning the gap. CDR3 nucleotides: TGTGCCACTCACGGCGGCGGACAAGAGACCCAGTACTTC. As protein: CATHGGGQETQYF.

V usage is TRBV28 and J usage is TRBJ2-7; 8 bases are shared with TRBD1. The germline V gene encodes CDR1 MDHEN and CDR2 SYDVKM. With V trimmed by 4 bases and J by 3 bases, 5 bases remained unmatched. The CDR3 length is 14 residues. The CDR3 DNA follows: TGTGCCAGCAGTTCCCCAGGGGGCGACTACGAGCAGTACTTC. This codes for CASSSPGGDYEQYF.